This record looks at one T cell receptor beta chain sequence and its context. The antigen remains undetermined. Sequenced by immunoSEQ multiplex PCR; TCRdb stores in-frame clones only, minus some. The sample lists around 64,000 clones; 77% were seen once. No immunosuppressive drugs were given to ulcerative colitis patients before diagnostic colonoscopy. This sample was taken from a study of pediatric ulcerative colitis. Overall study: Disease was pancolitis in six or seven and left-sided in two, histology-confirmed. General study results and limits: A couple of patients had blood samples with substantially reduced template counts. Total lymphocyte DNA, not sorted subsets, was the template.

This CDR3 comprises 17 residues. V lost 2 bases, J lost 9 bases, and 17 bases stayed unmatched. Germline assignment: CDR1 MNHNS and CDR2 SASEGT. The clonotype comes from a boy aged 10-17 years with moderate ulcerative colitis. Source material: blood. V usage is TRBV6-1 and J usage is TRBJ2-7; 9 bases fit TRBD1. CDR3 region: CASSEILLQQGASGQYF. In DNA form, the CDR3 reads TGTGCCAGCAGTGAAATCCTGCTACAACAGGGGGCGAGCGGGCAGTACTTC.